This TCR beta chain was sequenced during a study of blood T cell repertoires in COVID-19. This clone was picked up one time. Using immunoSEQ multiplex PCR, the repertoire was profiled, and TCRdb retains in-frame clones only, with some absent. The table shows about 82,000 clones, with around 74% occurring only once. The V end lost 1 base, the J end lost 1 base, and 9 bases lay between the germline ends. The CDR3 totals 15 residues. From germline, CDR1 is LGHNT and CDR2 FRNRAP. This clonotype originated in a human donor with acute or convalescent COVID-19. The donor label of this sample is uncertain. What was sequenced was peripheral blood. This chain connects TRBV12-5 to TRBJ2-3; D is uncertain. This CDR3 reads CASGLGGGGTDTQYF. CDR3 sequence (DNA): TGTGCTAGTGGTTTGGGCGGCGGAGGCACAGATACGCAGTATTTT.